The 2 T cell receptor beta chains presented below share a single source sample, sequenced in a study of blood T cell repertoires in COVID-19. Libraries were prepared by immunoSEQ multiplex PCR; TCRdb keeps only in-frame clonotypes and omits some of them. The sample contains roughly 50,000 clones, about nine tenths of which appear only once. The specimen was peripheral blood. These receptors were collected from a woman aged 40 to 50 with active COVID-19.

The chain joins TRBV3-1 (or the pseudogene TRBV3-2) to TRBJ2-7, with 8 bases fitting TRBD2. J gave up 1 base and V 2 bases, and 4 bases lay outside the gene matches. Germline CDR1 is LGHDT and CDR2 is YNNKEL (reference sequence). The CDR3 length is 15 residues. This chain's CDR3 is CASSQTTSGSYEQYF. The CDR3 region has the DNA TGTGCCAGCAGCCAAACTACTAGCGGTTCCTACGAGCAGTACTTC.

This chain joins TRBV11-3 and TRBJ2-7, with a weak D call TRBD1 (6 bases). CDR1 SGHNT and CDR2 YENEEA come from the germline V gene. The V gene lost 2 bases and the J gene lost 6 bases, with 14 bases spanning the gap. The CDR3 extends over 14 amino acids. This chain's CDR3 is CASSLLQGSGEQYF. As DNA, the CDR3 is TGTGCCAGCAGCTTATTACAGGGTTCGGGCGAGCAGTACTTC.